This T cell receptor beta chain was observed in a study of blood T cell repertoires in COVID-19. Using immunoSEQ multiplex PCR, the repertoire was profiled, and TCRdb retains in-frame clones only, with some absent. The profile covers 250,000 to 300,000 clones, with 88% appearing a single time and about 0.8% taken by the ten largest. The germline CDR1 and CDR2 sequences are GTSNPN and SVGIG (reference sequence). This CDR3 contains 13 residues. Deletions cut 0 bases from V and 4 bases from J, with 9 bases between. This clonotype was sampled from a woman in her 30s with acute or convalescent COVID-19. Sequencing was performed on peripheral blood. This rearrangement joins TRBV30 to TRBJ2-5; a weak D match, TRBD1 (5 bases). The CDR3 DNA reads as TGTGCCTGGAGTGTGGCAGGGCGAGAGACCCAGTACTTC. Translated, it gives CAWSVAGRETQYF.